A single sample is the source of the 29 T cell receptor beta chains below, sequenced in a study of vaccination and CD4 T cells after COVID-19. Cultured CD4+ T-cell DNA underwent Oncomine TCR Beta short-read sequencing. TCRdb called the PCR reads again in MiXCR, with one record for every CDR3 protein. Of under 25,000 distinct CDR3 sequences in the sample, about 35% were seen once. These TCRs' antigens remain unknown. Noted time point: late sampling 161 to 241 days after vaccination in a few convalescent patients. Treatment meaning: roughly 10-day PBMC culture with coronavirus spike peptide pools or control peptides (ViraFEST assay). The starting material was CD4+ T cells from blood, cultured in vitro, obtained about 7 months after SARS-CoV-2 vaccination. Receptors originate from a human donor who had recovered from COVID-19.

This rearrangement joins TRBV7-2 to TRBJ1-1; perhaps TRBD1 as D (6 bases). This CDR3 comprises 18 residues. Per germline, CDR1 SGHTA and CDR2 FQGNSA. Trimming cost V 1 base and J 0 bases, with 18 bases left between them. The CDR3 protein is CASSLVDWDTGMNTEAFF. The DNA of the CDR3 is TGTGCCAGCAGCTTAGTAGATTGGGACACCGGGATGAACACTGAAGCTTTCTTT.

The rearrangement uses TRBV20-1 and TRBJ2-5, with D uncertain. Germline CDR1 and CDR2: DFQATT and SNEGSKA (reference sequence). Trimming pared 5 bases from V and 2 bases from J, leaving 12 bases between. The CDR3 covers 13 residues. The CDR3 sequence is CSAHDDNQETQYF. The CDR3 DNA follows: TGCAGTGCTCATGACGACAATCAAGAGACCCAGTACTTC.

There are a few counts of this clonotype. V usage is TRBV20-1 and J usage is TRBJ2-7; TRBD1 matches 7 bases. Trimming at V came to 4 bases and at J to 1 base, leaving 4 bases not matched to a gene. Germline CDR1 and CDR2: DFQATT and SNEGSKA (reference sequence). The CDR3 runs 13 residues. The CDR3 DNA sequence: TGCAGTGCTATACGGGACAGTTCCTACGAGCAGTACTTC. This translates into CSAIRDSSYEQYF.

The chain joins TRBV20-1 to TRBJ1-1; D is unclear. The CDR3 loop spans 12 amino acids. V was shortened by 5 bases and J by 1 base, with 8 bases between the two germline ends. CDR1 is DFQATT, CDR2 SNEGSKA, per germline (reference sequence). The CDR3 nucleotides read TGCAGTGCTCGTGAGGGGAACACTGAAGCTTTCTTT. It is translated as CSAREGNTEAFF.

The rearrangement uses TRBV15 and TRBJ2-3; tentative D call: TRBD1 (6 bases). The CDR3 runs 14 residues. The germline CDR1 and CDR2 sequences are LNHNV and YYDKDF (reference sequence). Between the trimmed V and J ends, which lost 0 bases and 9 bases, there was a span of 13 bases. In DNA form, the CDR3 reads TGTGCCACCAGCAGAGAGACGAGACAGGAGACGCAGTATTTT. Residues: CATSRETRQETQYF.

This clonotype is medium-sized within its sample. The chain carries TRBV7-9 and TRBJ1-1; D gene ambiguous. The CDR3 is 13 amino acids. Between the trimmed V and J ends, which lost 1 base and 0 bases, there was a span of 3 bases. Germline values: CDR1 SEHNR, CDR2 FQNEAQ (reference sequence). The CDR3 here is CASSLDMNTEAFF. The CDR3, as DNA: TGTGCCAGCAGCTTAGACATGAACACTGAAGCTTTCTTT.

This clonotype has a handful of counts. The J gene is TRBJ2-5, the V gene TRBV24-1; D is perhaps TRBD1 (6 bases). The germline CDR1 and CDR2 sequences are KGHDR and SFDVKD. The V end lost 7 bases, the J end lost 0 bases, and 8 bases lay between the germline ends. The CDR3 extends over 13 amino acids. CDR3 residues: CATRDRYQETQYF. DNA of the CDR3: TGTGCCACCAGGGACAGATACCAAGAGACCCAGTACTTC.

The chain joins TRBV7-8 to TRBJ2-3; 8 bases fit TRBD2. From germline, CDR1 is SGHVS and CDR2 FQNEAQ. Unmatched junction bases numbered 4, after V lost 4 bases and J lost 1 base. The CDR3 is 15 amino acids. The CDR3 here is CASSSGLAGTDTQYF. DNA for the CDR3: TGTGCCAGCAGCTCTGGACTAGCAGGCACAGATACGCAGTATTTT. Full variable domain (outside the CDR3, taken from reference TRBV7-8 and TRBJ2-3): GAGVSQSPRYKVAKRGQDVALRCDPISGHVSLFWYQQALGQGPEFLTYFQNEAQLDKSGLPSDRFFAERPEGSVSTLKIQRTQQEDSAVYLCASSSGLAGTDTQYFGPGTRLTVL.

DNA of the CDR3: TGTGCCAGCTCACCCAGGACGGGTTCACCCCTCCACTTT. It yields the protein CASSPRTGSPLHF. This rearrangement joins TRBV18 to TRBJ1-6; D not resolved. The germline V and J ends were trimmed by 3 bases and 9 bases, with 9 bases remaining between them. CDR1 is KGHSH and CDR2 is LQKENI in the germline V gene. The CDR3 is 13 amino acids. The full variable domain, with the rest looked up from reference TRBV18 and TRBJ1-6, is NAGVMQNPRHLVRRRGQEARLRCSPMKGHSHVYWYRQLPEEGLKFMVYLQKENIIDESGMPKERFSAEFPKEGPSILRIQQVVRGDSAAYFCASSPRTGSPLHFGNGTRLTVT.

This clonotype was recorded a few times. The CDR3 region has the DNA TGTGCCAGCAGCTTACAGTTGAACACTGAAGCTTTCTTT. Amino acid sequence: CASSLQLNTEAFF. The chain carries TRBV7-6 and TRBJ1-1; D ambiguous. The length of the CDR3 is 13 residues. Trimming removed 2 bases from V and 0 bases from J, with 4 bases in between. Germline values: CDR1 SGHVS, CDR2 FNYEAQ. The entire variable domain, with the rest obtained from reference TRBV7-6 and TRBJ1-1, is as follows: GAGVSQSPRYKVTKRGQDVALRCDPISGHVSLYWYRQALGQGPEFLTYFNYEAQQDKSGLPNDRFSAERPEGSISTLTIQRTEQRDSAMYRCASSLQLNTEAFFGQGTRLTVV.

The chain uses TRBV6-1 and TRBJ1-2; a weak D match, TRBD1 (6 bases). Trimming removed 2 bases from V and 8 bases from J, with 15 bases in between. The CDR3 contains 14 residues. Germline V gene data show CDR1 as MNHNS and CDR2 as SASEGT. This CDR3 is CASSETGASVGYTF. DNA for the CDR3: TGTGCCAGCAGTGAAACGGGGGCGTCGGTCGGCTACACCTTC.

This chain joins TRBV7-8 and TRBJ2-7, with 8 bases identical to TRBD1. The trim removed 5 bases at V and 4 bases at J, leaving 4 bases unmatched. Germline V lookup: CDR1 SGHVS, CDR2 FQNEAQ. The CDR3 totals 13 residues. CDR3 sequence reads: CASSTQGAYEQYF. The CDR3 DNA reads as TGTGCCAGCAGCACCCAGGGGGCGTACGAGCAGTACTTC.

This clonotype was seen only a few times. The chain combines TRBV7-2 with TRBJ2-1; 12 nucleotides line up with TRBD2. Per the germline V gene, CDR1 is SGHTA and CDR2 is FQGNSA. J was trimmed by 3 bases and V by 5 bases; bases with no gene match: 5. The CDR3 spans 16 residues. Here the CDR3 DNA reads TGTGCCAGCAGCCCCGGACTAGCGGGGAACTACAATGAGCAGTTCTTC. Translating gives CASSPGLAGNYNEQFF.

The chain couples TRBV6-2 or TRBV6-3 to TRBJ2-5, with 10 nucleotides matching TRBD2. Germline V gene data show CDR1 as MNHEY and CDR2 as SVGEGT. V was clipped by 5 bases and J by 2 bases; unmatched bases: 5. The CDR3 is made up of 15 amino acids. CDR3 in DNA: TGTGCCAGCAGTCGGACTAGCGGCACACAAGAGACCCAGTACTTC. As protein: CASSRTSGTQETQYF.

This chain connects TRBV6-2 or TRBV6-3 to TRBJ2-5, with 7 positions matching TRBD1. This CDR3 contains 14 residues. The germline gives CDR1 MNHEY, CDR2 SVGEGT. J gave up 5 bases and V 5 bases, and 8 bases lay outside the gene matches. Here the CDR3 reads CASSGYRGWETQYF. The CDR3 DNA follows: TGTGCCAGCAGTGGCTACAGGGGATGGGAGACCCAGTACTTC.

This CDR3 reads CASSLAGRDLHF. In DNA form, the CDR3 reads TGTGCCAGCAGCTTAGCGGGACGGGACCTCCACTTT. The V call is TRBV7-2, the J call TRBJ1-6; the D gene is possibly TRBD1 (5 bases). V was clipped by 0 bases and J by 15 bases, with 9 bases between them. The CDR3 sequence is 12 residues long. CDR1 SGHTA and CDR2 FQGNSA come from the germline V gene.

This chain connects TRBV28 to TRBJ2-1; no firm D call. Trimming left V 10 bases short and J 4 bases short, with 8 bases between. The CDR3 runs to 11 residues. The germline V gene has CDR1 MDHEN and CDR2 SYDVKM. The CDR3 DNA reads TGTGCCACCAGGTATTACAATGAGCAGTTCTTC. This codes for CATRYYNEQFF.

The chain recombines TRBV7-2 with TRBJ1-2; 12 bases match TRBD1. The V gene end was trimmed by 2 bases and the J gene end by 2 bases; junction bases not matched to a gene: 3. Per the germline V gene, CDR1 is SGHTA and CDR2 is FQGNSA. The CDR3 loop spans 16 amino acids. The chain's CDR3 is CASSLSGTGGNYGYTF. CDR3 in DNA: TGTGCCAGCAGCTTATCCGGGACAGGGGGCAACTATGGCTACACCTTC.

The chain carries TRBV15 and TRBJ2-7, with 8 bases aligning to TRBD2. J was trimmed by 2 bases and V by 0 bases; bases with no gene match: 12. The germline V gene encodes CDR1 LNHNV and CDR2 YYDKDF (reference sequence). The CDR3 has 18 residues. The CDR3 DNA reads TGTGCCACCAGCAGAGATTCTTATAGCACTAGCGGTACCTACGAGCAGTACTTC. This codes for CATSRDSYSTSGTYEQYF.

This clonotype was detected a few times. The chain has TRBV7-8 and TRBJ2-7; 8 nucleotides line up with TRBD1. Germline V gene sequence: CDR1 SGHVS, CDR2 FQNEAQ. The V gene end was trimmed by 5 bases and the J gene end by 4 bases; junction bases not matched to a gene: 10. CDR3 length equals 15 residues. The CDR3 region is CASSKTGTGDYEQYF. The DNA for the CDR3 is TGTGCCAGCAGCAAGACCGGGACAGGAGATTACGAGCAGTACTTC.

This chain links TRBV7-3 with TRBJ2-5, with a tentative D call TRBD2 (6 bases). The V gene's germline CDR1 is SGHTA and CDR2 FQGTGA. CDR3 size: 15 residues. The germline V and J ends were trimmed by 3 bases and 3 bases, with 14 bases remaining between them. The CDR3 DNA reads as TGTGCCAGCAGCTTTTCAGCAGGAGGGAAAGAGACCCAGTACTTC. It encodes CASSFSAGGKETQYF.

This clonotype turned up a few times. This sequence joins TRBV7-3 and TRBJ2-1; TRBD2 might be the D (5 bases). Trimming cost V 1 base and J 5 bases, with 6 bases left between them. In germline, CDR1 is SGHTA, CDR2 FQGTGA. CDR3 length: 13 residues. The CDR3 nucleotides are TGTGCCAGCAGCTTAAGAGGGAACAATGAGCAGTTCTTC. Its translation is CASSLRGNNEQFF.

This clonotype was recorded only once. V and J are TRBV6-5 and TRBJ1-1; a possible D gene is TRBD1 (5 bases). The length of the CDR3 is 15 residues. CDR1 is MNHEY, CDR2 SVGAGI, per germline. V gave up 0 bases and J gave up 2 bases, with 10 bases separating them. The CDR3 DNA reads TGTGCCAGCAGTTACTCGAGGCAGGGAAACACTGAAGCTTTCTTT. Protein: CASSYSRQGNTEAFF.

A single count supports this clonotype. V is TRBV29-1 and J is TRBJ2-3; 9 bases agree with TRBD2. Germline V lookup: CDR1 SQVTM, CDR2 ANQGSEA. This CDR3 region has 13 residues. Trimming removed 7 bases from V and 4 bases from J; junction bases left unmatched: 6. The DNA of the CDR3 is TGCAGCGCTGTAGCGGGAGTGGCAGATACGCAGTATTTT. Its protein product is CSAVAGVADTQYF.

The chain is built from TRBV5-4 and TRBJ2-5; 9 nucleotides align to TRBD2. Germline V gene sequence: CDR1 SGHNT, CDR2 YYREEE (reference sequence). This CDR3 has 14 amino acids. Trimming took 4 bases from V and 3 from J; bases not matched to a gene: 4. This CDR3 is CASSPTSGKETQYF. In DNA form, the CDR3 reads TGTGCCAGCAGCCCGACTAGCGGTAAAGAGACCCAGTACTTC.

Worth noting for this clonotype: At one end the junction does not follow the germline gene, possibly because of a read error. The chain links TRBV20-1 to TRBJ2-7, with TRBD2 identical over 8 bases. Germline CDR1 and CDR2: DFQATT and SNEGSKA (reference sequence). The length of the CDR3 is 14 residues. CDR3 sequence: CSAKLADNSYEQCF. The CDR3 DNA sequence: TGCAGTGCTAAACTAGCGGACAACTCCTACGAGCAGTGCTTC.

The chain combines TRBV15 with TRBJ2-7; no reliable D call. Germline V CDR1 and CDR2: LNHNV, YYDKDF (reference sequence). The V and J ends lost 4 bases and 3 bases respectively, with 13 bases between them. The CDR3 is 14 residues long. CDR3: CATSISKGYYEQYF. In nucleotides, the CDR3 is TGTGCCACCAGCATTTCCAAAGGCTACTACGAGCAGTACTTC. Looking up the rest from reference TRBV15 and TRBJ2-7 gives the full variable domain: DAMVIQNPRYQVTQFGKPVTLSCSQTLNHNVMYWYQQKSSQAPKLLFHYYDKDFNNEADTPDNFQSRRPNTSFCFLDIRSPGLGDTAMYLCATSISKGYYEQYFGPGTRLTVT.

This clonotype was detected only a few times. The chain uses TRBV28 and TRBJ1-1; 8 bases fit TRBD1. The germline gives CDR1 MDHEN, CDR2 SYDVKM. The trim removed 7 bases at V and 0 bases at J, leaving 10 bases unmatched. This CDR3 region has 16 residues. CDR3 nucleotides: TGTGCCAGCAACCTCAGGGGGCGAGGGATGAACACTGAAGCTTTCTTT. It translates to CASNLRGRGMNTEAFF.

This clonotype has just a few counts. V usage is TRBV7-8 and J usage is TRBJ2-5; 7 positions agree with TRBD1. Germline V gene sequence: CDR1 SGHVS, CDR2 FQNEAQ. V shed 5 bases and J 2 bases; nucleotides not matched to a gene: 11. The CDR3 has 16 amino acids. Here the CDR3 DNA reads TGTGCCAGCAGCCCAGGAGCAGGACAGGCACAAGAGACCCAGTACTTC. Protein product: CASSPGAGQAQETQYF. The complete variable domain, with remaining parts taken from reference TRBV7-8 and TRBJ2-5, reads GAGVSQSPRYKVAKRGQDVALRCDPISGHVSLFWYQQALGQGPEFLTYFQNEAQLDKSGLPSDRFFAERPEGSVSTLKIQRTQQEDSAVYLCASSPGAGQAQETQYFGPGTRLLVL.